A selection of T cell receptor beta chains follows, all from one sample in a study of graft-versus-host responses after intestinal transplantation. Profiled with immunoSEQ multiplex PCR; TCRdb holds only in-frame clones, not every one. In the table there are about 71,000 clones, less than 95% of which are singletons. No antigen has been identified for these receptors. Sequences were derived from unstimulated CD8+ T cells sorted from spleen or lymph node cells, sampled before intestinal transplant. The source of these receptors is a human donor who received an intestinal transplant. The conserved cysteine and the conserved F or W are not part of the CDR3 here.

v_gene	j_gene	CDR3aa
TRBV27	TRBJ2-7	ASSFASGFEGEQY
TRBV7-3	TRBJ1-1	ASSPDSNTEAF
TRBV5-4	TRBJ2-7	ASSLKGGDYEQY
TRBV9	TRBJ2-1	ASSQLAGGPHEQF
TRBV27	TRBJ2-5	ASSLRQGGETQY
TRBV4-1	TRBJ1-1	ASSGTDGLATEAF
TRBV6-6	TRBJ2-7	ASSRSRDRVSYEQY
TRBV18	TRBJ2-3	ASSPGTATSTDTQY
TRBV9	TRBJ1-1	ASSFRGLDTEAF
TRBV7-9	TRBJ1-4	ASSWGRRTNEKLF
TRBV4-1	TRBJ2-1	ASSQGGGEAF
TRBV10-3	TRBJ2-3	AISDPGLAGGSDTQY
TRBV7-8	TRBJ2-7	ASSLGRTYEQY
TRBV15	TRBJ1-1	ATSLGGLSTEAF
TRBV11-2	TRBJ1-2	ASSPGGYYGYT
TRBV29-1	TRBJ1-2	SAVGQGNYGYT
TRBV7-9	TRBJ2-7	ASSGRDSNYEQY
TRBV27	TRBJ2-5	ASMHSLRAETQY
TRBV5-6	TRBJ2-3	ASSPLAGTQY
TRBV27	TRBJ2-1	ASSFTGGITYNEQF
TRBV7-9	TRBJ1-1	ASSPWGRGAGDLVTEAF
TRBV5-1	TRBJ2-7	ASSLASGGSYEQY
TRBV29-1	TRBJ1-1	SVEGQAAEAF
TRBV10-1	TRBJ1-1	ASSGSGANTEAF
TRBV7-6	TRBJ1-5	ASSLGQNQPQH
TRBV4-1	TRBJ2-7	ASSQDGSDEQY
TRBV13	TRBJ2-7	ASSRSRELEWEQY
TRBV2	TRBJ1-2	ASTPRGGDGYT
TRBV7-9	TRBJ1-6	ASSPPDRNAPLH
TRBV7-7	TRBJ1-5	ASSGRTPNVTSNQPQH
TRBV15	TRBJ2-3	ATSRGLEDTQY
TRBV12-5	TRBJ1-2	ASGFKAGGYGYT
TRBV2	TRBJ2-2	ASSEALAGNTGELF
TRBV9	TRBJ2-1	ASSVGGGGVNEQF
TRBV19	TRBJ1-6	ASRRGRDSPLH
TRBV5-5	TRBJ1-1	ASSSRTGLEAF
TRBV5-6	TRBJ1-1	ASSSPGNTEAF
TRBV4-1	TRBJ2-7	ASSQTSGGPYEQY
TRBV18	TRBJ1-6	ASSTGTGLSPLH
TRBV19	TRBJ2-1	ASSDGLAGGYEQF
TRBV5-6	TRBJ2-2	ASSLVGSTGELF
TRBV7-9	TRBJ1-4	ASSLGTGGETNEKLF
TRBV2	TRBJ2-3	AKRPGDRTDTQY
TRBV2	TRBJ2-1	ASNGKGHYNEQF
TRBV4-1	TRBJ2-6	ASSQGRTARDVLT
TRBV7-2	TRBJ1-1	ASRATGTVNTEAF
TRBV6-6	TRBJ1-2	ASSRRQGSNYGYT
TRBV9	TRBJ1-2	ASSVGPLYT
TRBV5-6	TRBJ2-1	ASSLGFLGPYNEQF